The rows below give T cell receptor beta chains drawn from one sample of a study of blood T cell repertoires in COVID-19. Only in-frame clones appear in the TCRdb table, and some are missing; sequencing was by immunoSEQ multiplex PCR. In the table there are about 360,000 clones, approximately 88% of which are singletons. Sequencing was carried out using PBMCs or T cells enriched from blood (not recorded which). These receptors were obtained from a woman in her 40s with acute COVID-19. Each CDR3 is given with its conserved first and last residue. A D gene is named only where the DNA matches it firmly. Clone sizes are given selectively: once, few, many, or a class where the clone is expanded.

TRBV19	-	TRBJ1-1	-	CASSIGGGRLNTEAFF	TGTGCCAGTAGTATAGGAGGAGGACGTCTGAACACTGAAGCTTTCTTT
TRBV2	-	TRBJ2-3	-	CASSDPGLHTDTQYF	TGTGCCAGCAGTGATCCAGGGCTCCACACAGATACGCAGTATTTT
TRBV15	-	TRBJ2-5	-	CATSRDLELQETQYF	TGTGCCACCAGCAGAGATCTCGAGCTCCAAGAGACCCAGTACTTC
TRBV6-4	-	TRBJ1-2	-	CASRPQDSTNYGYTF	TGTGCCAGCAGACCCCAAGACAGCACAAACTATGGCTACACCTTC
TRBV6-5	-	TRBJ1-6	-	CASTRQESNSPLHF	TGTGCCAGCACCCGACAGGAATCGAATTCACCCCTCCACTTT
TRBV11-3	TRBD1	TRBJ2-3	-	CASSAPGGDTQYF	TGTGCCAGCAGCGCCCCAGGGGGAGATACGCAGTATTTT
TRBV19	TRBD1	TRBJ1-2	few	CASSTLPGQGSYGYTF	TGTGCCAGTAGTACCCTCCCGGGACAGGGCTCCTATGGCTACACCTTC
TRBV3-1/TRBV3-2	-	TRBJ1-4	-	CASSHHDTVEKLFF	TGTGCCAGCAGCCATCATGACACGGTTGAAAAACTGTTTTTT
TRBV19	-	TRBJ1-5	-	CASSIWRNGNQPQHF	TGTGCCAGTAGTATTTGGAGGAATGGCAATCAGCCCCAGCATTTT
TRBV30	TRBD1	TRBJ2-7	few	CATSLGTGHSYEQYF	TGTGCCACAAGTCTGGGGACAGGGCACTCCTACGAGCAGTACTTC
TRBV12-5	TRBD1	TRBJ2-5	-	CASGNDQQGVQETQYF	TGTGCTAGTGGCAATGACCAACAGGGGGTCCAAGAGACCCAGTACTTC
TRBV5-6	TRBD2	TRBJ2-3	-	CASILASGFVDTQYF	TGTGCCAGCATCCTCGCTAGCGGGTTTGTGGATACGCAGTATTTT
TRBV30	-	TRBJ2-7	-	CAWSVRRGTGEQYF	TGTGCCTGGAGTGTACGGCGGGGTACTGGGGAGCAGTACTTC
TRBV29-1	-	TRBJ2-5	once	CSVGGAEETQYF	TGCAGCGTAGGGGGGGCTGAAGAGACCCAGTACTTC
TRBV2	-	TRBJ1-1	-	CASSEGTVNTEAFF	TGTGCCAGCAGTGAAGGAACAGTGAACACTGAAGCTTTCTTT
TRBV15	-	TRBJ2-7	-	CATSRDSGRSYEQYF	TGTGCCACCAGCAGAGATTCAGGGAGGTCCTACGAGCAGTACTTC
TRBV2	-	TRBJ1-3	-	CASSGPISGNTIYF	TGTGCCAGCAGCGGTCCGATTTCTGGAAACACCATATATTTT
TRBV2	TRBD1	TRBJ2-1	-	CASSDPGTGDEQFF	TGTGCCAGCAGTGATCCCGGGACAGGGGATGAGCAGTTCTTC
TRBV19	-	TRBJ1-1	few	CASSIEFGSGRGEAFF	TGTGCCAGTAGTATAGAGTTCGGTAGCGGTCGGGGTGAAGCTTTCTTT
TRBV5-1	-	TRBJ2-5	once	CASSPTVGETQYF	TGCGCCAGCAGCCCGACTGTGGGAGAGACCCAGTACTTC
TRBV29-1	TRBD1	TRBJ1-1	-	CSVGMTGGWNTEAFF	TGCAGCGTTGGTATGACAGGGGGTTGGAACACTGAAGCTTTCTTT
TRBV9	TRBD1	TRBJ1-1	-	CASSDQTGTVNTEAFF	TGTGCCAGCAGCGACCAGACAGGGACTGTGAACACTGAAGCTTTCTTT
TRBV19	TRBD1	TRBJ1-5	-	CASSGWTGGFVQPQHF	TGTGCCAGTAGTGGATGGACAGGGGGATTCGTTCAGCCCCAGCATTTT
TRBV6-2/TRBV6-3	-	TRBJ2-2	-	CASSVQRATGELFF	TGTGCCAGCAGTGTACAGCGGGCCACCGGGGAGCTGTTTTTT
TRBV9	-	TRBJ2-7	-	CASSAHYNSYEQYF	TGTGCCAGCAGCGCCCACTACAACTCCTACGAGCAGTACTTC
TRBV5-6	-	TRBJ1-5	-	CASSSDTDQPQHF	TGTGCCAGCAGCTCGGACACGGATCAGCCCCAGCATTTT
TRBV24-1	-	TRBJ2-5	-	CATMSYGGEETQYF	TGTGCCACCATGTCTTACGGGGGAGAGGAGACCCAGTACTTC
TRBV9	TRBD1	TRBJ1-4	-	CASSVGQGYEKLFF	TGTGCCAGCAGCGTGGGACAGGGTTATGAAAAACTGTTTTTT
TRBV19	-	TRBJ1-5	-	CATEDSTYSNQPQHF	TGTGCCACCGAGGACAGCACTTATAGCAATCAGCCCCAGCATTTT
TRBV9	-	TRBJ2-1	once	CASSVGHHNEQFF	TGTGCCAGCAGCGTGGGACATCACAATGAGCAGTTCTTC
TRBV5-8	-	TRBJ2-1	-	CASSLDRDEQFF	TGTGCCAGCAGCTTGGACCGGGATGAGCAGTTCTTC
TRBV11-2	-	TRBJ1-1	once	CASSPRQVLNTEAFF	TGTGCCAGCAGCCCCCGACAGGTATTGAACACTGAAGCTTTCTTT
TRBV10-2	-	TRBJ2-7	-	CASSENGGPYEQYF	TGCGCCAGCAGTGAGAACGGCGGTCCCTACGAGCAGTACTTC
TRBV18	-	TRBJ1-3	few	CASSGQNPNTIYF	TGTGCCAGCTCAGGACAGAACCCCAACACCATATATTTT
TRBV9	-	TRBJ1-4	once	CASSRIQGYYEKLFF	TGTGCCAGCAGTCGGATTCAGGGGTACTATGAAAAACTGTTTTTT
TRBV7-8	TRBD1	TRBJ2-2	-	CASSLQGVTGELFF	TGTGCCAGCAGCTTACAGGGGGTCACCGGGGAGCTGTTTTTT
TRBV12-3/TRBV12-4	-	TRBJ1-5	few	CASSTGEYQPQHF	TGTGCCAGCAGTACCGGGGAGTATCAGCCCCAGCATTTT
TRBV24-1	TRBD1	TRBJ1-1	-	CATSDANRGGGEAFF	TGTGCCACCAGTGATGCTAACAGGGGGGGTGGTGAAGCTTTCTTT
TRBV19	TRBD2	TRBJ2-1	-	CASSRLAYNEQFF	TGTGCCAGTAGCAGACTAGCGTACAATGAGCAGTTCTTC
TRBV5-1	TRBD1	TRBJ2-7	-	CASSREVTGFYEQYF	TGCGCCAGCAGCAGAGAAGTGACAGGGTTCTACGAGCAGTACTTC
TRBV4-1	-	TRBJ2-3	-	CASSRFPGTSKSGGTDTQYF	TGCGCCAGCAGCCGTTTTCCAGGGACATCAAAGTCGGGTGGCACAGATACGCAGTATTTT
TRBV12-3/TRBV12-4	-	TRBJ2-1	once	CASSLARVDEQFF	TGTGCCAGCAGTCTCGCGAGGGTGGATGAGCAGTTCTTC
TRBV4-1	TRBD1	TRBJ1-2	-	CASSFDRAKDYGYTF	TGCGCCAGCAGCTTTGACAGGGCGAAGGACTATGGCTACACCTTC
TRBV5-6	-	TRBJ1-2	-	CASSLVRSYGYTF	TGTGCCAGCAGCTTGGTTCGTTCCTATGGCTACACCTTC
TRBV14	TRBD2	TRBJ2-1	-	CASSQKLAGGFNEQFF	TGTGCCAGCAGCCAGAAACTAGCGGGGGGGTTCAATGAGCAGTTCTTC
TRBV7-9	TRBD1	TRBJ2-1	-	CASRDRQYNEQFF	TGTGCCAGCCGGGACAGGCAGTACAATGAGCAGTTCTTC
TRBV19	-	TRBJ1-1	-	CASKAGRRTEAFF	TGTGCCAGTAAAGCAGGTAGGAGGACTGAAGCTTTCTTT
TRBV7-8	-	TRBJ2-6	once	CASSSAGGSLRANVLTF	TGTGCCAGCAGCTCCGCTGGGGGCTCCCTCCGGGCCAACGTCCTGACTTTC
TRBV10-3	-	TRBJ2-3	-	CAISESRIQITDTQYF	TGTGCCATCAGTGAGTCGAGGATCCAGATCACAGATACGCAGTATTTT
TRBV19	-	TRBJ1-6	-	CASSIKQGRSPLHF	TGTGCCAGTAGTATTAAGCAGGGTCGTTCACCCCTCCACTTT
TRBV12-5	-	TRBJ1-3	-	CASGRSGTGNTIYF	TGTGCTAGTGGCCGTTCAGGGACAGGAAACACCATATATTTT